Below are 5 T cell receptor beta chains sequenced from a single sample in a study of beta chain features in type 1 diabetes. Isolated RNA was reverse transcribed in full, so expressed TCRB transcripts were sequenced. Assay: immunoSEQ multiplex PCR; the TCRdb copy retains only in-frame clones and omits some. The sample consists of 130,000 to 150,000 clones, approximately 13% of them appearing once. The study's findings and limits: For Type 1 diabetes patients, all four CD4+ subsets carried TCRB CDR3s that were moderately but significantly shorter.

These receptors have no identified antigens. Sample: central memory CD4+ T cells from blood. These receptors all come from a man between 18 and 29 years old with type 1 diabetes.

This clone was picked up a small number of times. The J gene is TRBJ2-1, the V gene TRBV18; 9 bases match TRBD1. Germline CDR1 reads KGHSH; CDR2 reads LQKENI. Germline trimming cut 6 bases from V and 7 bases from J; bases unmatched to any gene: 13. The CDR3 length is 16 residues. Here the CDR3 reads CASSRATGGWGNEQFF. CDR3 sequence (DNA): TGTGCCAGCTCCCGGGCCACAGGGGGCTGGGGAAATGAGCAGTTCTTC.

The chain is built from TRBV30 and TRBJ1-3; D is uncertain. The CDR3 runs 16 residues. Germline lookup yields CDR1 GTSNPN and CDR2 SVGIG (reference sequence). Between the trimmed V and J ends, which lost 4 bases and 0 bases, there was a span of 16 bases. The CDR3 DNA reads as TGTGCCTGGAATAATCAGGCAGGCCACTCTGGAAACACCATATATTTT. Encoded protein: CAWNNQAGHSGNTIYF.

The chain combines TRBV5-1 with TRBJ2-3; the match to TRBD1 covers 9 bases. The germline V gene encodes CDR1 SGHRS and CDR2 YFSETQ. CDR3 length: 15 residues. The V gene end was trimmed by 1 base and the J gene end by 4 bases; junction bases not matched to a gene: 4. This CDR3 reads CASSLTGGNADTQYF. The CDR3 nucleotides are TGCGCCAGCAGCTTGACAGGGGGCAACGCAGATACGCAGTATTTT.

In regard to this clone: Germline is not matched at one junction end, which may reflect a read error. The gene calls are TRBV9 and TRBJ2-4; tentatively, D is TRBD1 (6 bases). The CDR3 covers 17 residues. Germline CDR1 and CDR2: SGDLS and YYNGEE. The CDR3 region has the DNA TGTCCCAGCAGCGCCCCTAGTGGACAGACAGCCAAAAACATTCAGTACTTC. As protein: CPSSAPSGQTAKNIQYF.

The sample holds many counts of this clone. In the same sample, other DNA sequences code for this CDR3. The chain carries TRBV2 and TRBJ2-5, with D maybe TRBD1 (5 bases). V was clipped by 4 bases and J by 4 bases, with 10 bases between them. From germline, CDR1 is SNHLY and CDR2 FYNNEI. The CDR3 spans 13 residues. The CDR3 reads CASSGGPGETQYF. Here the CDR3 DNA reads TGTGCCAGCAGTGGGGGCCCGGGAGAGACCCAGTACTTC. Variable domain in full (rest from reference TRBV2 and TRBJ2-5): EPEVTQTPSHQVTQMGQEVILRCVPISNHLYFYWYRQILGQKVEFLVSFYNNEISEKSEIFDDQFSVERPDGSNFTLKIRSTKLEDSAMYFCASSGGPGETQYFGPGTRLLVL.